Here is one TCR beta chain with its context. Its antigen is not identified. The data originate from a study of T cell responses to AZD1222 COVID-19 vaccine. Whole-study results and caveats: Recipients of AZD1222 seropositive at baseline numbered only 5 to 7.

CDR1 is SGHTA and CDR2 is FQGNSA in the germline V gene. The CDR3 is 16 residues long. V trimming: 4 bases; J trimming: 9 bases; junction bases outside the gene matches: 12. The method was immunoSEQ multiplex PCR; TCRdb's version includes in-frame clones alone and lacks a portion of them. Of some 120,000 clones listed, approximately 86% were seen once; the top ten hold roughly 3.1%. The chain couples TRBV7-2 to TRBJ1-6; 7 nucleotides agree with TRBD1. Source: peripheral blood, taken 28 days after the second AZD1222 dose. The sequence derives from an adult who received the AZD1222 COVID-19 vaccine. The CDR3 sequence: CASSSTLQGWVSPLHF. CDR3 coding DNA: TGTGCCAGCAGCTCTACCCTACAGGGGTGGGTTTCACCCCTCCACTTT.